The following is a T cell receptor beta chain sequence with its context. The target antigen is unknown. Every subset's genomic DNA went evenly onto several immunoSEQ plates. Sorted-subset replicate PCR reactions were performed with around 200 ng DNA, corresponding to roughly 30,000 T cell genomes. Method: immunoSEQ multiplex PCR; TCRdb's copy keeps in-frame clones and lacks some. Of about 380,000 clones listed, around 96% were seen once; the top ten hold around 0.3%. The data belong to a study of shared clonotypes between healthy human individuals. The overall study: Every donor yielded three CD4 naive, three CD4 memory, two CD8 naive and one CD8 memory plate. Study findings and constraints: Across subsets, estimated richness was generally greater for naive than for memory populations.

Germline V lookup: CDR1 SNHLY, CDR2 FYNNEI. The CDR3 runs to 14 residues. V was trimmed by 8 bases and J by 3 bases, leaving 14 bases between them. The receptor's source is a man aged 25 to 40 in good health. V and J are TRBV2 and TRBJ2-1; no definite D call. Sequenced input: memory CD8+ T cells sorted from blood. Subset given: CD45RO+ cells pooled with CCR7-negative TemRA cells. The CDR3 DNA is TGTGCCAGCTTTAGTCAAGATTTCTACAATGAGCAGTTCTTC. Protein product: CASFSQDFYNEQFF.